This T cell receptor (beta chain) was sequenced in a study of blood T cell repertoires in COVID-19. Study context: The United States, Italy and Spain were the sources of the acute and convalescent COVID-19 samples. PBMCs, B-cell-depleted T cells, or T cells were the source of the cDNA or gDNA that made up the material.

This clone appeared a single time. Which cohort a participant joined came from the clinical history participants gave. Before being deemed recovered, Cohort 3 donors had two negative PCRs, clearance, or symptom resolution. The assay was immunoSEQ multiplex PCR, and TCRdb's table has in-frame clones only and misses some. The table has about 480,000 clones, approximately 91% seen once. CDR1 and CDR2 from the germline V gene are ENHRY and SYGVKD. The V gene lost 2 bases and the J gene lost 3 bases, with 11 bases spanning the gap. The CDR3 has 15 amino acids. Material: PBMCs or T cells enriched from blood (not recorded which). This chain connects TRBV10-3 to TRBJ1-3; D possibly corresponds to TRBD1 (5 bases). This TCR derives from a woman aged 55-69 years who had recovered from COVID-19. The CDR3 DNA reads as TGTGCCATCAGTGAGGGCCAGGGAGGTGGAAACACCATATATTTT. This gives the protein CAISEGQGGGNTIYF.